The 14 T cell receptor beta chains in this list originate from one sample, sequenced in a study of post-analysis software for immune sequencing data. Study results and caveats: Elevated frequency relative to controls characterized roughly 5 TRBV segments in patients, TRBV5-6, TRBV5-1 and TRBV20-1 among them.

Included in the TCR beta cDNA libraries were unique molecular identifiers. TCRdb fed the PCR reads into MiXCR, producing one record per CDR3 protein. Here the sample spans roughly 400,000 distinct CDR3 sequences, 39% being singletons. These receptors are not linked to any known antigen. The sequenced sample was blood. These receptors all stem from a girl aged 2 to 10 with multiple sclerosis.

This clonotype was picked up many times. V gene TRBV5-1 combines with J gene TRBJ2-5; unclear D gene. The CDR3 has 13 amino acids. Germline-derived CDR1 and CDR2 are SGHRS and YFSETQ. Deletions cut 0 bases from V and 5 bases from J, with 8 bases between. The CDR3 coding sequence is TGCGCCAGCAGCTTGGAACGAGTGGAGACCCAGTACTTC. Translation: CASSLERVETQYF.

J is TRBJ2-6 and V is TRBV10-3; 7 positions match TRBD1. The V gene's germline CDR1 is ENHRY and CDR2 SYGVKD. J gave up 2 bases and V 4 bases, and 5 bases lay outside the gene matches. CDR3 length equals 16 residues. The CDR3 DNA is TGTGCCATCAGTGGGGGACAGTTAGCTGGGGCCAACGTCCTGACTTTC. It yields the protein CAISGGQLAGANVLTF.

This clonotype was counted a few times. The V call is TRBV9, the J call TRBJ2-1; no clear D. CDR1 and CDR2 from the germline V gene are SGDLS and YYNGEE. The CDR3 totals 14 residues. V gave up 4 bases and J gave up 10 bases, with 18 bases separating them. The DNA of the CDR3 is TGTGCCAGCAGCCCATCCCCTAGTGTCGGGGAGCAGTTCTTC. Its protein product is CASSPSPSVGEQFF. The full variable domain, with the rest looked up from reference TRBV9 and TRBJ2-1, is DSGVTQTPKHLITATGQRVTLRCSPRSGDLSVYWYQQSLDQGLQFLIQYYNGEERAKGNILERFSAQQFPDLHSELNLSSLELGDSALYFCASSPSPSVGEQFFGPGTRLTVL.

The CDR3 sequence is CASSSPSVPQHF. CDR3 DNA sequence: TGTGCCAGCAGCTCCCCATCCGTGCCCCAGCATTTT. V usage is TRBV7-9 and J usage is TRBJ1-5; no reliable D call. CDR1 and CDR2 from the germline V gene are SEHNR and FQNEAQ (reference sequence). The V gene lost 4 bases and the J gene lost 9 bases, with 10 bases spanning the gap. The CDR3 runs to 12 residues.

The chain couples TRBV5-1 to TRBJ1-1; D not resolved. This CDR3 has 13 amino acids. V was cut by 2 bases and J by 3 bases, with 8 bases left in between. CDR1 and CDR2 from the germline V gene are SGHRS and YFSETQ. The CDR3 here is CASSFAEDTEAFF. The DNA for the CDR3 is TGCGCCAGCAGCTTCGCCGAGGACACTGAAGCTTTCTTT.

Here the CDR3 reads CRPEGLRRSEQFF. As DNA, the CDR3 is TGCCGGCCTGAGGGGCTACGGCGTTCGGAGCAGTTCTTC. The chain combines TRBV20-1 with TRBJ2-1, with D perhaps TRBD1 or TRBD2 (5 bases each). Germline-derived CDR1 and CDR2 are DFQATT and SNEGSKA (reference sequence). The CDR3 totals 13 residues.

Turning to this clonotype: Germline and junction disagree at one end, which may indicate a read error. The chain's CDR3 is CASSFQGSSGADVLTF. CDR3 sequence (DNA): TGTGCCAGCAGCTTCCAGGGCAGCTCTGGGGCCGACGTCCTGACTTTC. The rearrangement joins TRBV6-2 or TRBV6-3 to TRBJ2-6; D possibly corresponds to TRBD1 (5 bases). Germline CDR1 reads MNHEY; CDR2 reads SVGEGT. This CDR3 region has 16 residues.

The J gene is TRBJ2-7, the V gene TRBV5-1; 7 bases are shared with TRBD1. Looked up from germline, CDR1 is SGHRS and CDR2 is YFSETQ. J was trimmed by 2 bases and V by 1 base; bases with no gene match: 6. The CDR3 spans 15 residues. The CDR3 region has the DNA TGCGCCAGCAGCTTGCAGGGGGAGACTACCTACGAGCAGTACTTC. It codes for CASSLQGETTYEQYF.

Turning to this clonotype: At one of its ends the junction is not consistent with the germline gene, which may arise from a read error. This chain uses TRBV12-3 or TRBV12-4 with TRBJ1-2, with TRBD1 as a possible D gene (5 bases). The CDR3 has 14 residues. This chain's CDR3 is CACSFGHRRNGYTF. The CDR3 DNA sequence: TGTGCCTGCAGTTTCGGACACCGGAGGAATGGCTACACCTTC.

V gene TRBV28 combines with J gene TRBJ1-2; D remains unclear. Trimming removed 2 bases from V and 0 bases from J, with 10 bases in between. In germline, CDR1 is MDHEN, CDR2 SYDVKM. The CDR3 totals 15 residues. The CDR3 nucleotides read TGTGCCAGCAGTTTAGGGTATGGCGCTAACTATGGCTACACCTTC. Its translation is CASSLGYGANYGYTF.

This clonotype turned up a few times. CDR3 sequence: CSARNYGASGSSYNEQFF. The CDR3 nucleotides read TGCAGTGCTAGAAATTATGGAGCTAGCGGTAGCTCCTACAATGAGCAGTTCTTC. This chain joins TRBV20-1 and TRBJ2-1, with 7 bases aligning to TRBD2. V dropped 2 bases and J dropped 0; count of bases not matched to a gene: 13. CDR1 is DFQATT, CDR2 SNEGSKA, per germline (reference sequence). The CDR3 covers 18 residues.

Comments on this clonotype: Its ends do not fully match the called genes, so a read error is possible. The chain uses TRBV6-2 or TRBV6-3 and TRBJ2-5; 9 nucleotides match TRBD1. Germline V gene sequence: CDR1 MNHEY, CDR2 SVGEGT. The CDR3 sequence is 15 residues long. For the CDR3, the DNA is TGTGCCAACAGTTACGGGGACAGGGACCAAGAGACCCAGTACTTC. Encoded protein: CANSYGDRDQETQYF.

The chain has TRBV5-1 and TRBJ2-1, with TRBD2 matching 8 bases. With 4 bases clipped from V and 7 bases from J, the junction kept 4 bases outside the gene matches. CDR1 SGHRS and CDR2 YFSETQ come from the germline V gene. The CDR3 totals 13 residues. The CDR3 loop is CASSPGGENEQFF. The CDR3 region has the DNA TGCGCCAGCAGCCCCGGGGGGGAGAATGAGCAGTTCTTC.

This clonotype has a handful of counts. This chain links TRBV29-1 with TRBJ2-7, with 9 bases lining up with TRBD2. Losses at the gene ends were 4 bases for V and 0 bases for J; bases not matched to a gene: 10. Germline lookup yields CDR1 SQVTM and CDR2 ANQGSEA. The CDR3 has 16 amino acids. This CDR3 reads CSVVGSTSGYSYEQYF. The CDR3 DNA reads TGCAGCGTTGTCGGTTCGACTAGCGGTTACTCCTACGAGCAGTACTTC.